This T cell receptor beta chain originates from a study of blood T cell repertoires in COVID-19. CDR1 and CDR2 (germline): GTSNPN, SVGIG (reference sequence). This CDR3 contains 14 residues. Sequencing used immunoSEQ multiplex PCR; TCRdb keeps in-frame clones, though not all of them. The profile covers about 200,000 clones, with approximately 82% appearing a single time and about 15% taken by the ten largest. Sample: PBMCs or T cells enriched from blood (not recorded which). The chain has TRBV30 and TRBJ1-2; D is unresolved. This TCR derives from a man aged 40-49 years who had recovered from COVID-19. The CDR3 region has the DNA TGTGCTCGGAGTTTCCGGGGTGGTAACTATGGCTACACCTTC. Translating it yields CARSFRGGNYGYTF.